This entry lists 31 T cell receptor beta chains sequenced from one sample in a study of blood T cells in healthy people across ages. With a J-beta primer mix and a sample-barcoded 5' primer, a second PCR ran about 6 to 11 cycles. TCRdb fed the 5' RACE reads into MiXCR, producing one record per CDR3 protein. Among about 680,000 distinct CDR3 sequences listed, around 45% were seen once. The sample taken for sequencing was blood. The source is a woman aged 60-75 years in good health.

This sequence joins TRBV5-1 and TRBJ2-1, with TRBD2 matching 12 bases. This CDR3 is built from 17 residues. The junction had 6 bases not matched to a gene; V was cut back by 1 base and J by 4 bases. The germline CDR1 and CDR2 sequences are SGHRS and YFSETQ. The DNA of the CDR3 is TGCGCCAGCAGCTTGACTAGCGGGAGGTCCGGTTACAATGAGCAGTTCTTC. Its translation is CASSLTSGRSGYNEQFF.

This chain joins TRBV4-3 and TRBJ2-5; possible D gene TRBD2, 6 bases. Near its end, the DNA agrees better with TRBJ2-7, so the J call may be wrong. The germline CDR1 and CDR2 sequences are LGHNA and YSLEER. The CDR3 is made up of 17 amino acids. CDR3 in DNA: TGCGCCAGCAGCCTAAGACTAGACTGGAGACAGACCCCCGAGCAGTACTTC. Its translation is CASSLRLDWRQTPEQYF.

This chain joins TRBV29-1 and TRBJ1-1; D gene ambiguous. Germline loops: CDR1 SQVTM, CDR2 ANQGSEA. The CDR3 runs 13 residues. V lost 0 bases and J 1 base, leaving 6 bases between the germline ends. The CDR3: CSVEEKANTEAFF. DNA for the CDR3: TGCAGCGTTGAAGAGAAAGCGAACACTGAAGCTTTCTTT.

This clonotype has a count of ten or more. V and J are TRBV2 and TRBJ2-7; the D gene is possibly TRBD1 (6 bases). CDR3 length: 12 amino acids. CDR1 SNHLY and CDR2 FYNNEI come from the germline V gene. V was trimmed by 4 bases and J by 4 bases, leaving 8 bases between them. CDR3 residues: CASSGTGYEQYF. CDR3 sequence (DNA): TGTGCCAGCAGTGGTACAGGGTACGAGCAGTACTTC.

The chain has TRBV6-6 and TRBJ2-1, with TRBD2 matching over 8 bases. V shed 3 bases and J 6 bases; nucleotides not matched to a gene: 10. The CDR3 consists of 16 residues. Germline values: CDR1 MNHNY, CDR2 SVGAGI (reference sequence). In DNA form, the CDR3 reads TGTGCCAGCAGTTATCCTCCAGCGGGAGAGGGCAATGAGCAGTTCTTC. Translating it yields CASSYPPAGEGNEQFF.

The table lists this clonotype with a few counts. CDR3 in amino acids: CASSLLRASVQETQYF. The CDR3 nucleotides are TGTGCCAGCAGCCTTCTACGGGCCAGCGTTCAAGAGACCCAGTACTTC. This chain connects TRBV14 to TRBJ2-5, with D unresolved. The CDR3 consists of 16 residues. With 4 bases removed from V and 2 bases from J, the gap between germline ends came to 17 bases. The germline V gene has CDR1 SGHDN and CDR2 FVKESK.

This clonotype was counted ten times or more. The J gene is TRBJ2-5, the V gene TRBV7-8, with D uncertain. Germline assignment: CDR1 SGHVS and CDR2 FQNEAQ. V was shortened by 2 bases and J by 5 bases, with 15 bases between the two germline ends. CDR3 size: 15 residues. Here the CDR3 reads CASSLQNGIMETQYF. The CDR3 coding sequence is TGTGCCAGCAGCTTACAAAACGGAATAATGGAGACCCAGTACTTC.

V and J are TRBV20-1 and TRBJ1-2, with D possibly matching TRBD1 (5 bases). CDR3 length: 12 residues. V dropped 5 bases and J dropped 5 bases, with 12 bases sitting between them. Germline V gives CDR1 DFQATT, CDR2 SNEGSKA (reference sequence). CDR3 sequence reads: CSADPGKYGYTF. CDR3 in DNA: TGCAGTGCTGATCCAGGGAAATATGGCTACACCTTC.

This clonotype was detected only a few times. This chain uses TRBV5-1 with TRBJ2-4; possible D gene TRBD1, 5 bases. Judging by the DNA end, TRBJ2-7 fits better; the J call may be wrong. Germline V gene lookup returns CDR1 SGHRS and CDR2 YFSETQ. The CDR3 consists of 12 residues. CDR3 loop: CASSSQGDEQYF. In DNA form, the CDR3 reads TGCGCCAGCAGCTCCCAGGGTGACGAGCAGTACTTC.

The rearrangement uses TRBV12-3 or TRBV12-4 and TRBJ1-1; a possible D gene is TRBD1 (6 bases). Trimming left V 4 bases short and J 7 bases short, with 10 bases between. This CDR3 spans 12 amino acids. CDR3 nucleotides: TGTGCCAGCAGTTCTACAGGGTGTGAAGCTTTCTTT. This translates into CASSSTGCEAFF.

The V call is TRBV29-1, the J call TRBJ1-4, with 7 bases lining up with TRBD1. Germline V CDR1 and CDR2: SQVTM, ANQGSEA. Unmatched junction bases numbered 5, after V lost 3 bases and J lost 10 bases. The CDR3 runs 12 residues. The CDR3 region is CSVDSQGGKLFF. CDR3 bases: TGCAGCGTTGATTCCCAGGGGGGAAAACTGTTTTTT.

This clonotype was found a few times. The chain joins TRBV6-5 to TRBJ2-7, with TRBD2 identical over 7 bases. V lost 6 bases and J lost 0; bases outside the gene matches: 2. CDR1 and CDR2 (germline): MNHEY, SVGAGI. The CDR3 sequence is 13 residues long. CDR3 sequence reads: CASRRETSYEQYF. The CDR3, as DNA: TGTGCCAGCAGGCGGGAGACCTCCTACGAGCAGTACTTC.

This clonotype was counted at least ten times. The chain employs TRBV27 and TRBJ2-7, with no clear D. Trimming cost V 2 bases and J 2 bases, with 10 bases left between them. Per the germline V gene, CDR1 is MNHEY and CDR2 is SMNVEV (reference sequence). The CDR3 contains 14 residues. In nucleotides, the CDR3 is TGTGCCAGCAGTTTAGGTCAGGACGCCTACGAGCAGTACTTC. Protein: CASSLGQDAYEQYF.

This clonotype occurred many times. The genes are TRBV28 and TRBJ1-1; a weak D match, TRBD1 (5 bases). The CDR3 loop spans 11 amino acids. Germline values: CDR1 MDHEN, CDR2 SYDVKM. The V end was cut by 8 bases, the J end by 9 bases, with 13 bases between. CDR3 loop: CASANRDQAFF. For the CDR3, the DNA is TGTGCCAGCGCTAACCGGGACCAAGCTTTCTTT.

V is TRBV12-3 or TRBV12-4 and J is TRBJ2-5; either TRBD1 or TRBD2 may supply D (6 bases each). Trimming removed 3 bases from V and 13 bases from J, with 15 bases in between. The CDR3 spans 12 residues. CDR3 residues: CASSFTGGAGYF. CDR3 sequence (DNA): TGTGCCAGCAGTTTTACCGGGGGCGCGGGGTACTTC.

In its sample, this clonotype was seen a few times. The gene calls are TRBV20-1 and TRBJ2-1; 11 bases are a match to TRBD2. CDR1 is DFQATT, CDR2 SNEGSKA, per germline (reference sequence). J was trimmed by 10 bases and V by 1 base; bases with no gene match: 9. This CDR3 spans 15 amino acids. CDR3 nucleotides: TGCAGTGCTAGAGTTATAGCGGGAGGGCCAGGGGAGCAGTTCTTC. Residues: CSARVIAGGPGEQFF.

The rearrangement links TRBV28 to TRBJ2-7; D gene uncertain. Matching the DNA end better, TRBJ2-5 makes the J call doubtful. Germline-derived CDR1 and CDR2 are MDHEN and SYDVKM. The CDR3 is 13 amino acids. The CDR3 is CASSRPPRETQYF. In DNA, the CDR3 is TGTGCCAGCAGCCGTCCCCCCCGGGAGACCCAGTACTTC.

The table lists this clonotype with a few counts. This chain links TRBV10-3 with TRBJ2-1, with D possibly TRBD2 on 6 matching bases. CDR3 length: 15 residues. Between the trimmed V and J ends, which lost 3 bases and 9 bases, there was a span of 18 bases. Germline CDR1 is ENHRY and CDR2 is SYGVKD. The CDR3 nucleotides are TGTGCCATCAGTGAAGGTGGTGACGGGAGCTCTGAGCAGTTCTTC. Its protein product is CAISEGGDGSSEQFF.

V gene TRBV24-1 combines with J gene TRBJ2-1; D gene ambiguous. Trimming shortened V by 1 base and J by 13 bases, and 10 bases separated the two germline ends. Per the germline V gene, CDR1 is KGHDR and CDR2 is SFDVKD. The CDR3 runs to 12 residues. The DNA of the CDR3 is TGTGCCACCAGTGATTTATCCCCGACCCAGTTCTTC. It is translated as CATSDLSPTQFF.

This clonotype was recorded a few times. The V call is TRBV2, the J call TRBJ2-1; 13 nucleotides match TRBD2. The CDR3 runs to 14 residues. The trim removed 7 bases at V and 7 bases at J, leaving 4 bases unmatched. Germline V lookup: CDR1 SNHLY, CDR2 FYNNEI. CDR3 nucleotides: TGTGCCAGCATCGGGACTAGCGGGATAAATGAGCAGTTCTTC. This gives the protein CASIGTSGINEQFF.

The chain uses TRBV20-1 and TRBJ1-1; unclear D gene. CDR3 length: 14 amino acids. V was pared by 0 bases and J by 1 base, with 9 bases between. Germline-derived CDR1 and CDR2 are DFQATT and SNEGSKA (reference sequence). DNA for the CDR3: TGCAGTGCTAGAGACAGCTATAAGAACACTGAAGCTTTCTTT. It translates to CSARDSYKNTEAFF.

This clonotype occurred a few times. The CDR3: CASREGPMNTEAFF. The DNA for the CDR3 is TGCGCCAGCCGCGAAGGGCCCATGAACACTGAAGCTTTCTTT. The genes are TRBV5-1 and TRBJ1-1, with D unresolved. The CDR3 consists of 14 residues. Germline lookup yields CDR1 SGHRS and CDR2 YFSETQ. V dropped 7 bases and J dropped 0 bases, with 13 bases sitting between them.

This clonotype was seen a handful of times. The CDR3 DNA reads as TGTGCCAGCAGCATATTCACGGATCAGCCCCAGCATTTT. Amino acid sequence: CASSIFTDQPQHF. This chain links TRBV7-2 with TRBJ1-5; unclear D gene. V lost 5 bases, J lost 5 bases, and 10 bases lay in between. CDR3 length equals 13 residues. CDR1 and CDR2 (germline): SGHTA, FQGNSA.

The J gene is TRBJ2-7, the V gene TRBV25-1; TRBD1 aligns across 7 bases. With V trimmed by 9 bases and J by 0 bases, 8 bases remained unmatched. Per germline, CDR1 MGHDK and CDR2 SYGVNS. This CDR3 has 14 amino acids. This CDR3 reads CASRGGLDSYEQYF. The CDR3 coding sequence is TGTGCCAGTCGAGGGGGCTTGGACTCCTACGAGCAGTACTTC.

This chain links TRBV14 with TRBJ1-2, with 9 bases matching TRBD1. Germline CDR1 is SGHDN and CDR2 is FVKESK. This CDR3 has 17 amino acids. The V and J ends lost 2 bases and 0 bases, in that order; junction bases with no gene match: 7. The CDR3 DNA reads TGTGCCAGCAGCCAAAGACTACAGGGGGCCGCTAACTATGGCTACACCTTC. Its translation is CASSQRLQGAANYGYTF. Combining the CDR3 with reference TRBV14 and TRBJ1-2 gives the whole variable domain EAGVTQFPSHSVIEKGQTVTLRCDPISGHDNLYWYRRVMGKEIKFLLHFVKESKQDESGMPNNRFLAERTGGTYSTLKVQPAELEDSGVYFCASSQRLQGAANYGYTFGSGTRLTVV.

The genes are TRBV15 and TRBJ2-3; TRBD2 agrees at 7 bases. V trimming: 3 bases; J trimming: 2 bases; junction bases outside the gene matches: 5. Germline assignment: CDR1 LNHNV and CDR2 YYDKDF (reference sequence). The CDR3 covers 15 residues. CDR3 bases: TGTGCCACCAGCAGCAGACGGGACTACACAGATACGCAGTATTTT. It encodes CATSSRRDYTDTQYF.

On this clonotype: At one of its ends the junction is not consistent with the germline gene, which may arise from a read error. V and J are TRBV5-1 and TRBJ2-4; 8 bases agree with TRBD1. Matching the DNA end better, TRBJ2-7 makes the J call doubtful. Germline V gene data show CDR1 as SGHRS and CDR2 as YFSETQ. The CDR3 consists of 15 residues. The CDR3 sequence: CVSSPSPGTGYEQYF. Written as DNA, the CDR3 is TGCGTCAGCAGCCCCTCTCCCGGGACAGGCTACGAGCAGTACTTC.

The rearrangement uses TRBV9 and TRBJ2-3; 11 bases fit TRBD2. This CDR3 contains 17 residues. CDR1 is SGDLS, CDR2 YYNGEE, per germline. V trimming: 4 bases; J trimming: 4 bases; junction bases outside the gene matches: 11. The CDR3, as DNA: TGTGCCAGCAGCCCCCGACTAGCGGGGAAAGCCGCAGATACGCAGTATTTT. Its translation: CASSPRLAGKAADTQYF.

For this clonotype: An end of the junction does not agree with germline; a read error may underlie this. CDR3 in amino acids: CACSLSGGAQETQYF. For the CDR3, the DNA is TGTGCCTGCAGCTTATCCGGCGGGGCTCAAGAGACCCAGTACTTC. V gene TRBV7-2 combines with J gene TRBJ2-5, with D possibly being TRBD2 (6 bases). The germline gives CDR1 SGHTA, CDR2 FQGNSA. This CDR3 comprises 15 residues.

Remarks on this clonotype: Being one base from a much bigger clone, this may be a read error. The chain joins TRBV29-1 to TRBJ2-3, with 7 bases that match TRBD2. V lost 0 bases to trimming and J lost 4 bases; unmatched junction nucleotides: 25. In germline, CDR1 is SQVTM, CDR2 ANQGSEA. This CDR3 spans 21 amino acids. This chain's CDR3 is CSVEDRPGARLVGGNADTQYF. The CDR3 region has the DNA TGCAGCGTTGAAGATCGCCCGGGAGCGCGTCTAGTGGGAGGGAACGCAGATACGCAGTATTTT.

The table lists this clonotype with a count of one. The J gene is TRBJ2-4, the V gene TRBV14; 11 bases are shared with TRBD2. The V gene end was trimmed by 4 bases and the J gene end by 13 bases; junction bases not matched to a gene: 15. The CDR3 has 16 residues. CDR1 SGHDN and CDR2 FVKESK come from the germline V gene. The DNA for the CDR3 is TGTGCCAGCAGCCTACGGACTAGCGGGTTTTACAATGAGCAGTACTTC. Amino acids: CASSLRTSGFYNEQYF.